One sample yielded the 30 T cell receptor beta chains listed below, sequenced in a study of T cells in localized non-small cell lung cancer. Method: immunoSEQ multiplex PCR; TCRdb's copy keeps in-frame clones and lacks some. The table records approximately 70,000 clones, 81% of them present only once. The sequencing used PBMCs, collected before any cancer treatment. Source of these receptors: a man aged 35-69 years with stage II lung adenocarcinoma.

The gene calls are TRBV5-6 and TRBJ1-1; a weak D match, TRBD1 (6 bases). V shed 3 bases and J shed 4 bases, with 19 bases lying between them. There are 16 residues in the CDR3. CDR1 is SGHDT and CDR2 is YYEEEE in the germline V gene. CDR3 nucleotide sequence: TGTGCCAGCAGCTCGACAGGCTCAACTACCGGCACTGAAGCTTTCTTT. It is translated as CASSSTGSTTGTEAFF.

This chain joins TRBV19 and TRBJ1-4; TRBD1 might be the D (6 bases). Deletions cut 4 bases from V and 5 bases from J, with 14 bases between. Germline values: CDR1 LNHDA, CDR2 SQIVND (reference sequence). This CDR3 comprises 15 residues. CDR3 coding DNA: TGTGCCAGTAGTACGCTACAGGGTGCAAATGAAAAACTGTTTTTT. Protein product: CASSTLQGANEKLFF.

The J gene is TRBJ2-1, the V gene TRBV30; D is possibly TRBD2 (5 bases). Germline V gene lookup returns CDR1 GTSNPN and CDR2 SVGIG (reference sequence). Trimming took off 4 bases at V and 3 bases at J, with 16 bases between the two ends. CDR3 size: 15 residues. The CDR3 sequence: CAWIPGSGVYNEQFF. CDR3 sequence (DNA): TGTGCCTGGATTCCGGGGTCGGGTGTCTACAATGAGCAGTTCTTC.

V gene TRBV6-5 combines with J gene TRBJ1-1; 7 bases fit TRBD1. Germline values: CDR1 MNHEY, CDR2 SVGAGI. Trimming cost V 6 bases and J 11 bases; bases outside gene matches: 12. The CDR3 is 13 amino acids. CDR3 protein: CASRPGQMLRAFF. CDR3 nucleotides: TGTGCCAGCAGGCCGGGACAGATGCTCCGGGCTTTCTTT.

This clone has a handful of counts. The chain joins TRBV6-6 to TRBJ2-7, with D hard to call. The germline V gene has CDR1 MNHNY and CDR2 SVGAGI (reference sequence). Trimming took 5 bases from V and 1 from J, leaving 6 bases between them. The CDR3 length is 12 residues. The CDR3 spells CASSVRSYEQYF. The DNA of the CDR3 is TGTGCCAGCAGTGTTAGATCCTACGAGCAGTACTTC.

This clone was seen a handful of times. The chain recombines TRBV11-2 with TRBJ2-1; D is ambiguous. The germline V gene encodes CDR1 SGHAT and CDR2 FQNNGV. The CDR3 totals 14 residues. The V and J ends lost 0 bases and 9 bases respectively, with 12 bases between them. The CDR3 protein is CASSLDFVSGEQFF. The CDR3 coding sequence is TGTGCCAGCAGCTTAGATTTTGTTTCAGGTGAGCAGTTCTTC.

This CDR3 is CASSPIEGVSGYTF. The DNA of the CDR3 is TGTGCCAGCAGCCCCATAGAGGGGGTATCTGGCTACACCTTC. The chain uses TRBV9 and TRBJ1-2, with a weak D call TRBD1 (6 bases). CDR3 size: 14 residues. With 4 bases removed from V and 7 bases from J, the gap between germline ends came to 17 bases. CDR1 is SGDLS, CDR2 YYNGEE, per germline.

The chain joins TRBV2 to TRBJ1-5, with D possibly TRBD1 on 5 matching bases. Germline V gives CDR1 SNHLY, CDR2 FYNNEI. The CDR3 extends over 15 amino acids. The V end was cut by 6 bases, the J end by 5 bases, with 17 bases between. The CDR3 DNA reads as TGTGCCAGCAGGGCCAGTCCACGGGGGGATCAGCCCCAGCATTTT. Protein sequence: CASRASPRGDQPQHF.

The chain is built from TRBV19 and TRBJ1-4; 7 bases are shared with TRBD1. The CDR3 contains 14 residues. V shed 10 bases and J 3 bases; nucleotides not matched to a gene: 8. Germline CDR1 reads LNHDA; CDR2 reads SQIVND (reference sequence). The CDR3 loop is CATQGGAANEKLFF. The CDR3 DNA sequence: TGTGCCACTCAGGGGGGGGCGGCTAATGAAAAACTGTTTTTT.

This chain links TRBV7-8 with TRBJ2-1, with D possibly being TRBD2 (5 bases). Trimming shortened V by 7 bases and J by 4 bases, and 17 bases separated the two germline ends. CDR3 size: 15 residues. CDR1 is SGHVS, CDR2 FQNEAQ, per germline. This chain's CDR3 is CASTYGGPMYNEQFF. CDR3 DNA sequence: TGTGCCAGCACCTACGGAGGACCTATGTACAATGAGCAGTTCTTC.

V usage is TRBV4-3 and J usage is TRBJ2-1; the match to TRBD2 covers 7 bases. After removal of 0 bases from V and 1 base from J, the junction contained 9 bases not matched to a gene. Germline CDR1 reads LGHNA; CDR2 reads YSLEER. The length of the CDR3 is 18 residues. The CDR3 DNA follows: TGCGCCAGCAGCCAAGAGTCCCCTCTAGCGGTGTCCTACAATGAGCAGTTCTTC. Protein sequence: CASSQESPLAVSYNEQFF.

For the CDR3, the DNA is TGTGCCAGTAGTATACTAGCGGGAGGCTACGAGCAGTACTTC. Its protein is CASSILAGGYEQYF. The rearrangement joins TRBV19 to TRBJ2-7; 11 bases match TRBD2. CDR1 is LNHDA and CDR2 is SQIVND in the germline V gene (reference sequence). This CDR3 contains 14 residues. V shed 2 bases and J 3 bases; nucleotides not matched to a gene: 0.

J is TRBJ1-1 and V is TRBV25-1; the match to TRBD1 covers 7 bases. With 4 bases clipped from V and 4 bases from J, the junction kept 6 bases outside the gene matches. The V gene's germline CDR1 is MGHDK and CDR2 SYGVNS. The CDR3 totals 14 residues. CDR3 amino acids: CASSAYSGGTEAFF. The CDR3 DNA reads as TGTGCCAGCAGTGCTTACTCAGGGGGCACTGAAGCTTTCTTT.

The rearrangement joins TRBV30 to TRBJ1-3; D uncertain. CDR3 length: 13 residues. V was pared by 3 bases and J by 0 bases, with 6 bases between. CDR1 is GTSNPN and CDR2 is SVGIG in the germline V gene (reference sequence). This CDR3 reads CAWSASSGNTIYF. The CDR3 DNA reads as TGTGCCTGGAGCGCCAGCTCTGGAAACACCATATATTTT.

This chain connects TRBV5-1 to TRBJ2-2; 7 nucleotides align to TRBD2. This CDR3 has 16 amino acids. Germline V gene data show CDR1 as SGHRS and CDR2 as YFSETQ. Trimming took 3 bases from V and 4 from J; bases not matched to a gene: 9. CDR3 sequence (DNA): TGCGCCAGCAGCTCCGGAGGACTAGTTGTCACCGGGGAGCTGTTTTTT. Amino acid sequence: CASSSGGLVVTGELFF.

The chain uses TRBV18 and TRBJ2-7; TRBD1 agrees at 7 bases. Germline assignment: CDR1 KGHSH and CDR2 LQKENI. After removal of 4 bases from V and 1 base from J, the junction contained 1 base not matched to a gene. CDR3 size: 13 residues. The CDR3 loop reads CASSQGASYEQYF. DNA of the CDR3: TGTGCCAGCTCACAGGGGGCATCCTACGAGCAGTACTTC.

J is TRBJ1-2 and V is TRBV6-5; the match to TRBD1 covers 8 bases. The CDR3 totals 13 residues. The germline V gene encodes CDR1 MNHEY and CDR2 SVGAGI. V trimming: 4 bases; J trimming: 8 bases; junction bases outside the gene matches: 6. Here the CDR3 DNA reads TGTGCCAGCAGTTTCGGCAGGGGGCGAGGCTACACCTTC. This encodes CASSFGRGRGYTF.

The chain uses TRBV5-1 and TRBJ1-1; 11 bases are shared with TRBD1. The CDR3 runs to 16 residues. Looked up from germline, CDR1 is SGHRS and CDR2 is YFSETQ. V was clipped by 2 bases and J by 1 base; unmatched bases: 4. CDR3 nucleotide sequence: TGCGCCAGCAGCTTTGGACAGGGGGCCGGGAACACTGAAGCTTTCTTT. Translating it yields CASSFGQGAGNTEAFF.

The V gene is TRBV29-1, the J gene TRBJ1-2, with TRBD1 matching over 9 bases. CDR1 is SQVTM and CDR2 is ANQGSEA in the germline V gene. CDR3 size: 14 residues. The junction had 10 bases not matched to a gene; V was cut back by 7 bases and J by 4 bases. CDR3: CSDQPGQGLYGYTF. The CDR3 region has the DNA TGCAGCGACCAACCGGGACAGGGACTCTATGGCTACACCTTC.

CDR3 bases: TGTGCCAGCAGCTTAGCCGCCGGGTTCCTATACGAGCAGTACTTC. The encoded protein is CASSLAAGFLYEQYF. The genes are TRBV11-2 and TRBJ2-7; D unclear. Germline V gene lookup returns CDR1 SGHAT and CDR2 FQNNGV. Trimming removed 1 base at V and 4 bases at J, with 14 bases between. This CDR3 has 15 amino acids. Full variable domain (outside the CDR3, taken from reference TRBV11-2 and TRBJ2-7): EAGVAQSPRYKIIEKRQSVAFWCNPISGHATLYWYQQILGQGPKLLIQFQNNGVVDDSQLPKDRFSAERLKGVDSTLKIQPAKLEDSAVYLCASSLAAGFLYEQYFGPGTRLTVT.

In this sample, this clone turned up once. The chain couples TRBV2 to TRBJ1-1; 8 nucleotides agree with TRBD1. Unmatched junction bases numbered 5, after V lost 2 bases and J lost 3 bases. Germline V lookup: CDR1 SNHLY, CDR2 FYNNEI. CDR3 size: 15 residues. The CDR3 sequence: CASSEKTGGHTEAFF. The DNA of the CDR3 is TGTGCCAGCAGTGAAAAAACAGGGGGGCACACTGAAGCTTTCTTT.

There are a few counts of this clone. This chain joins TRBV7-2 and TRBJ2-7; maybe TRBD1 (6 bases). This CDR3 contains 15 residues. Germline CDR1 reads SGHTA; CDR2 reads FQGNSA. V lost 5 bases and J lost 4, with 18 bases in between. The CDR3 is CASSQQGGSFYEQYF. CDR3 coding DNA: TGTGCCAGCAGCCAGCAAGGGGGTAGTTTTTACGAGCAGTACTTC.

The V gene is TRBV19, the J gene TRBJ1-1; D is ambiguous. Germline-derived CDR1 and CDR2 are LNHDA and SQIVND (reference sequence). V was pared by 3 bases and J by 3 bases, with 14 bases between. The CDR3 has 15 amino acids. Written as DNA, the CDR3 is TGTGCCAGTAGTATTTGGACCGGTGGGGACACTGAAGCTTTCTTT. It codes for CASSIWTGGDTEAFF.

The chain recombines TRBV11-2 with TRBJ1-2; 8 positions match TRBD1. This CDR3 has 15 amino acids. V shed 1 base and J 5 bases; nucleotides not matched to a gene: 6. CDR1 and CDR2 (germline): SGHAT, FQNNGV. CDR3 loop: CASSLVDRGPYGYTF. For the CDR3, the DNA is TGTGCCAGCAGCTTAGTAGACAGGGGTCCTTATGGCTACACCTTC. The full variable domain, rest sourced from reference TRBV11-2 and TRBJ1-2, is EAGVAQSPRYKIIEKRQSVAFWCNPISGHATLYWYQQILGQGPKLLIQFQNNGVVDDSQLPKDRFSAERLKGVDSTLKIQPAKLEDSAVYLCASSLVDRGPYGYTFGSGTRLTVV.

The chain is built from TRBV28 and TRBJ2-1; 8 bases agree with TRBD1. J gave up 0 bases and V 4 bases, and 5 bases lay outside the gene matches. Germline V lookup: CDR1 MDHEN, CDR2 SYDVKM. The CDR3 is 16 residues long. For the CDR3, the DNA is TGTGCCAGCAGTTCGACAGGGGCGGGCTCCTACAATGAGCAGTTCTTC. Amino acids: CASSSTGAGSYNEQFF.

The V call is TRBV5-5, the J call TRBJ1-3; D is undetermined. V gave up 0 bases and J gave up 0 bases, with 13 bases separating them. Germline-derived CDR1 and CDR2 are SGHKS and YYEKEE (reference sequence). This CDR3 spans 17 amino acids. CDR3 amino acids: CASSLVYGGSSGNTIYF. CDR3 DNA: TGTGCCAGCAGCTTGGTGTACGGCGGATCCTCTGGAAACACCATATATTTT.

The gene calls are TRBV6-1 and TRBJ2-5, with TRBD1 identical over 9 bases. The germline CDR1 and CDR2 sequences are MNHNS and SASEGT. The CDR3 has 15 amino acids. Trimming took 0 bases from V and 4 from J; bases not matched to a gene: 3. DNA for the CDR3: TGTGCCAGCAGTGAAGCGGGGACAGGGAGAGAGACCCAGTACTTC. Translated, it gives CASSEAGTGRETQYF.

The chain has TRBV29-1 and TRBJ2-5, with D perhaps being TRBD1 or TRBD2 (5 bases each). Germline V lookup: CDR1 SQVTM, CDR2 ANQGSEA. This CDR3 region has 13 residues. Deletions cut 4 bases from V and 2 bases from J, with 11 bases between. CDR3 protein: CSVVGRLQETQYF. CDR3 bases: TGCAGCGTTGTGGGACGACTTCAAGAGACCCAGTACTTC.

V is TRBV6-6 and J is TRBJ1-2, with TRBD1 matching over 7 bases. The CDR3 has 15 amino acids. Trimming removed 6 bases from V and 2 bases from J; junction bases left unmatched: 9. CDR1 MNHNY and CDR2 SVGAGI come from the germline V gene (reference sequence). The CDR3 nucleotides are TGTGCCAGCAGCCCGACAGGGAGGTTCAACTATGGCTACACCTTC. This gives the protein CASSPTGRFNYGYTF.

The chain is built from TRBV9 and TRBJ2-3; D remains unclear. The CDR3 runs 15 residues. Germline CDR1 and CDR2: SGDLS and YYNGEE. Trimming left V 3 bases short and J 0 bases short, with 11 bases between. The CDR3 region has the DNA TGTGCCAGCAGCGAGACTCCGGGCAGCACAGATACGCAGTATTTT. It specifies CASSETPGSTDTQYF.